This T cell receptor beta chain was found in a study of cytomegalovirus exposure and HLA in healthy donors. Study observations and caveats: As immune exposure information, only CMV serostatus was available.

13 Jbeta primers and 60 Vbeta primers were used for the PCR. Assay: immunoSEQ multiplex PCR; the TCRdb copy retains only in-frame clones and omits some. This repertoire shows about 120,000 clones, about 10% found once; its top ten account for 4% to 5%. There are a few counts of this clone. As yet, its antigen is unknown. V lost 5 bases and J lost 4; bases outside the gene matches: 5. The CDR3 runs to 13 residues. Per the germline V gene, CDR1 is SEHNR and CDR2 is FQNEAQ (reference sequence). The rearrangement uses TRBV7-9 and TRBJ2-7; TRBD2 matches at 7 bases. The source material was PBMCs. The sequence was collected from a woman between 18 and 29 years old in good health and CMV-seropositive. CDR3 in DNA: TGTGCCAGCAGCCCGACTAGCTGGTACGAGCAGTACTTC. This encodes CASSPTSWYEQYF.